These 26 T cell receptor beta chains were all obtained from the same sample, sequenced in a study of T-cell reconstitution after alpha-beta-depleted transplantation in children. Construction of the TCRbeta library involved unique molecular identifiers. From the PCR reads, TCRdb called clonotypes with MiXCR, one entry per CDR3 protein. The sample lists approximately 980,000 distinct CDR3 sequences; around 30% were seen once. The sample here was PBMCs, mostly from graft donor cells, taken 360 days after TCRalphabeta/CD19-depleted stem cell transplant. The receptors stem from a boy in the first two years of life who had a stem cell transplant for SCID, so the T cells may come from the graft donor.

This rearrangement joins TRBV20-1 to TRBJ2-1; 8 bases are shared with TRBD1. Per germline, CDR1 DFQATT and CDR2 SNEGSKA (reference sequence). CDR3 length: 17 residues. After removal of 5 bases from V and 8 bases from J, the junction contained 20 bases not matched to a gene. In DNA form, the CDR3 reads TGCAGTGCTTTTGCGCCCGGACAGGGTCTTCTTTCTTATGAGCAGTTCTTC. It encodes CSAFAPGQGLLSYEQFF.

J is TRBJ2-1 and V is TRBV5-6; tentatively, D is TRBD1 or TRBD2 (5 bases each). CDR3 length equals 13 residues. Per germline, CDR1 SGHDT and CDR2 YYEEEE. Deletions cut 4 bases from V and 8 bases from J, with 13 bases between. The CDR3 loop reads CASSRTGDDEQFF. As DNA, the CDR3 is TGTGCCAGCAGCCGTACTGGGGACGATGAGCAGTTCTTC. The whole variable domain, remainder taken from reference TRBV5-6 and TRBJ2-1, is DAGVTQSPTHLIKTRGQQVTLRCSPKSGHDTVSWYQQALGQGPQFIFQYYEEEERQRGNFPDRFSGHQFPNYSSELNVNALLLGDSALYLCASSRTGDDEQFFGPGTRLTVL.

In its sample, this clonotype was seen a few times. The V and J genes are TRBV20-1 and TRBJ1-5, with a tentative D call TRBD1 (5 bases). V was cut by 1 base and J by 4 bases, with 14 bases left in between. CDR1 is DFQATT, CDR2 SNEGSKA, per germline (reference sequence). The CDR3 is made up of 15 amino acids. The CDR3, as DNA: TGCAGTGCTAGAGGCGGGGCGCTGAGGAATCAGCCCCAGCATTTT. It translates to CSARGGALRNQPQHF.

This clonotype was recorded a few times. This chain uses TRBV6-5 with TRBJ2-5; 7 bases match TRBD2. CDR1 is MNHEY and CDR2 is SVGAGI in the germline V gene. Unmatched junction bases numbered 8, after V lost 3 bases and J lost 1 base. This CDR3 contains 16 residues. The CDR3 loop is CASSYSLSSGQETQYF. The CDR3 DNA is TGTGCCAGCAGTTATTCCCTTTCTAGCGGCCAAGAGACCCAGTACTTC.

The chain combines TRBV3-1 with TRBJ2-7, with D perhaps TRBD1 (5 bases). The CDR3 is 14 residues long. Trimming cost V 1 base and J 5 bases, with 12 bases left between them. Germline V lookup: CDR1 LGHDT, CDR2 YNNKEL (reference sequence). CDR3 sequence (DNA): TGTGCCAGCAGCCAAGGTAACAGGTTAAACGAGCAGTACTTC. Translation: CASSQGNRLNEQYF.

This clonotype appeared many times. V usage is TRBV14 and J usage is TRBJ2-2, with D possibly matching TRBD1 (6 bases). Germline V CDR1 and CDR2: SGHDN, FVKESK. The V end lost 4 bases, the J end lost 0 bases, and 9 bases lay between the germline ends. The CDR3 extends over 15 amino acids. The CDR3 loop is CASSPGATNTGELFF. The CDR3 bases are TGTGCCAGCAGCCCAGGGGCTACGAACACCGGGGAGCTGTTTTTT.

CDR3 sequence reads: CASSRDRINYGYTF. CDR3 DNA sequence: TGTGCCAGCAGCCGGGACAGAATTAACTATGGCTACACCTTC. This rearrangement joins TRBV12-3 or TRBV12-4 to TRBJ1-2, with TRBD1 matching over 7 bases. Germline trimming cut 6 bases from V and 1 base from J; bases unmatched to any gene: 5. The CDR3 covers 14 residues.

This clonotype turned up a few times. V gene TRBV4-1 combines with J gene TRBJ1-4, with D possibly being TRBD1 (5 bases). Trimming left V 1 base short and J 5 bases short, with 11 bases between. This CDR3 is built from 15 residues. The germline CDR1 and CDR2 sequences are MGHRA and YSYEKL. The CDR3 DNA sequence: TGCGCCAGCAGCCAAGTGACAGATCCGAATGAAAAACTGTTTTTT. Protein: CASSQVTDPNEKLFF.

CDR3 amino acids: CASTSGGAYYNEQFF. CDR3 in DNA: TGTGCCAGCACCTCCGGAGGGGCTTATTACAATGAGCAGTTCTTC. The chain links TRBV12-3 or TRBV12-4 to TRBJ2-1, with D tentatively TRBD2 (6 bases). Trimming shortened V by 7 bases and J by 4 bases, and 17 bases separated the two germline ends. CDR3 length: 15 residues.

About this clonotype itself: One end of the junction is discordant with germline, which a read error may explain. The chain combines TRBV3-1 with TRBJ2-7, with a tentative D call TRBD2 (7 bases). The CDR3 length is 15 residues. CDR1 is LGHDT, CDR2 YNNKEL, per germline (reference sequence). The chain's CDR3 is CASCQGGDGNGEQYF. The CDR3 DNA reads as TGTGCCAGCTGCCAAGGGGGGGACGGCAACGGCGAGCAGTACTTC.

This clonotype was picked up a small number of times. The rearrangement joins TRBV4-1 to TRBJ1-1; no firm D call. Germline CDR1 and CDR2: MGHRA and YSYEKL. Trimming removed 0 bases at V and 4 bases at J, with 15 bases between. The CDR3 sequence is 16 residues long. CDR3 coding DNA: TGCGCCAGCAGCCAAGACGGTAACCGCCTGGGCACTGAAGCTTTCTTT. Residues: CASSQDGNRLGTEAFF.

The sample holds a few counts of this clonotype. The chain carries TRBV15 and TRBJ2-6; the match to TRBD1 covers 7 bases. Germline CDR1 LNHNV, CDR2 YYDKDF (reference sequence). Germline trimming cut 0 bases from V and 4 bases from J; bases unmatched to any gene: 12. The CDR3 is made up of 19 amino acids. The CDR3 spells CATSRDSGTEWKGANVLTF. In DNA form, the CDR3 reads TGTGCCACCAGCAGAGATAGTGGGACAGAATGGAAAGGGGCCAACGTCCTGACTTTC.

Notes on this clonotype: At one boundary the junction diverges from the germline segment, which might be a read error. The chain uses TRBV7-6 and TRBJ1-3; no reliable D call. This CDR3 region has 14 residues. Germline assignment: CDR1 SGHVS and CDR2 FNYEAQ. The CDR3 sequence: CSSSLASPQNTIYF. As DNA, the CDR3 is TGTTCCAGCAGCTTAGCGAGCCCGCAAAACACCATATATTTT.

The chain joins TRBV12-3 or TRBV12-4 to TRBJ2-7, with TRBD1 matching over 12 bases. The CDR3 has 15 residues. The J segment lost 1 base and the V segment lost 6 bases, leaving 4 bases of the junction unmatched. CDR3 region: CASRGDRGPSYEQYF. The CDR3 DNA follows: TGTGCCAGCAGGGGGGACAGGGGGCCTTCCTACGAGCAGTACTTC.

The chain uses TRBV5-1 and TRBJ1-2; weak D call: TRBD1 (5 bases). The CDR3 consists of 12 residues. Germline CDR1 is SGHRS and CDR2 is YFSETQ. Trimming removed 6 bases at V and 4 bases at J, with 10 bases between. CDR3 sequence reads: CASTGDAYGYTF. CDR3 nucleotides: TGCGCCAGCACCGGGGACGCCTATGGCTACACCTTC.

This clonotype was counted a few times. V is TRBV12-3 or TRBV12-4 and J is TRBJ2-1; D unresolved. CDR3 length equals 15 residues. V lost 4 bases and J 7 bases, leaving 17 bases between the germline ends. In DNA form, the CDR3 reads TGTGCCAGCAGTTCATCTCCTCTCTCGGAAAATGAGCAGTTCTTC. The encoded protein is CASSSSPLSENEQFF.

V is TRBV19 and J is TRBJ2-5; D perhaps matches TRBD1 (5 bases). The CDR3 loop spans 14 amino acids. Germline values: CDR1 LNHDA, CDR2 SQIVND (reference sequence). V dropped 4 bases and J dropped 5 bases, with 14 bases sitting between them. As DNA, the CDR3 is TGTGCCAGTAGTAGGGGCACGTTGAAGGAGACCCAGTACTTC. Protein product: CASSRGTLKETQYF.

This clonotype has only one observation. This chain links TRBV18 with TRBJ2-3; weak D call: TRBD2 (5 bases). Germline V CDR1 and CDR2: KGHSH, LQKENI. There are 16 residues in the CDR3. The ends were cut back, 4 bases at V and 6 bases at J, with 20 bases in the middle. For the CDR3, the DNA is TGTGCCAGCTCACTAGTAGGACTGGTCCGTGGGGATACGCAGTATTTT. It encodes CASSLVGLVRGDTQYF.

This clonotype has just a few counts. This sequence joins TRBV4-3 and TRBJ2-3, with 7 bases aligning to TRBD2. The CDR3 covers 17 residues. Germline assignment: CDR1 LGHNA and CDR2 YSLEER. Trimming cost V 0 bases and J 4 bases; bases outside gene matches: 10. Here the CDR3 reads CASSQDAALGRADTQYF. In nucleotides, the CDR3 is TGCGCCAGCAGCCAAGACGCGGCTCTTGGGAGGGCAGATACGCAGTATTTT.

The chain employs TRBV6-1 and TRBJ1-1; D possibly corresponds to TRBD1 (6 bases). The CDR3 has 13 amino acids. V lost 9 bases, J lost 4 bases, and 15 bases lay in between. Germline CDR1 and CDR2: MNHNS and SASEGT. The CDR3 DNA follows: TGTGCCAGTCACAGGGACGGCGTCACTGAAGCTTTCTTT. It translates to CASHRDGVTEAFF.

The gene calls are TRBV30 and TRBJ1-2; D gene uncertain. Germline V CDR1 and CDR2: GTSNPN, SVGIG (reference sequence). The CDR3 totals 14 residues. With 0 bases removed from V and 2 bases from J, the gap between germline ends came to 10 bases. The CDR3: CAWSVNSKNYGYTF. CDR3 bases: TGTGCCTGGAGTGTCAACAGCAAAAACTATGGCTACACCTTC.

This clonotype was seen a few times. J is TRBJ2-1 and V is TRBV4-3; D tentatively reads TRBD1 or TRBD2 (5 bases each). Germline CDR1 LGHNA, CDR2 YSLEER. The CDR3 totals 16 residues. Trimming took 1 base from V and 4 from J, leaving 14 bases between them. The CDR3 here is CASSQGDVGGYNEQFF. CDR3 bases: TGCGCCAGCAGCCAAGGAGACGTTGGGGGTTACAATGAGCAGTTCTTC.

This clonotype has more than one count but fewer than ten. The J gene is TRBJ1-1, the V gene TRBV12-3 or TRBV12-4; 10 bases map to TRBD1. This CDR3 contains 16 residues. The V gene end was trimmed by 6 bases and the J gene end by 1 base; junction bases not matched to a gene: 8. The CDR3: CASRDRGWEGNTEAFF. In DNA, the CDR3 is TGTGCCAGCAGGGACAGGGGGTGGGAAGGGAACACTGAAGCTTTCTTT.

The V and J genes are TRBV7-9 and TRBJ2-5, with TRBD1 matching over 8 bases. This CDR3 region has 17 residues. CDR1 and CDR2 from the germline V gene are SEHNR and FQNEAQ (reference sequence). With V trimmed by 4 bases and J by 2 bases, 12 bases remained unmatched. The CDR3 DNA reads as TGTGCCAGCAGCTCGGCTCCGGGACAGGTTCGTCAAGAGACCCAGTACTTC. It is translated as CASSSAPGQVRQETQYF. Looking up the rest from reference TRBV7-9 and TRBJ2-5 gives the full variable domain: DTGVSQNPRHKITKRGQNVTFRCDPISEHNRLYWYRQTLGQGPEFLTYFQNEAQLEKSRLLSDRFSAERPKGSFSTLEIQRTEQGDSAMYLCASSSAPGQVRQETQYFGPGTRLLVL.

This rearrangement joins TRBV20-1 to TRBJ1-2; 8 bases are shared with TRBD1. The CDR3 spans 16 residues. Germline trimming cut 2 bases from V and 4 bases from J; bases unmatched to any gene: 12. CDR1 DFQATT and CDR2 SNEGSKA come from the germline V gene (reference sequence). CDR3: CSARPRPGGWGYGYTF. For the CDR3, the DNA is TGCAGTGCTAGACCGAGGCCAGGGGGCTGGGGCTATGGCTACACCTTC.

V and J are TRBV4-2 and TRBJ2-2; 7 bases agree with TRBD1. The ends lost 4 bases at V and 7 bases at J; junction bases unmatched: 15. The CDR3 has 17 residues. The V gene's germline CDR1 is LGHNA and CDR2 YNFKEQ. This chain's CDR3 is CASSPAFGQGVDGELFF. Here the CDR3 DNA reads TGTGCCAGCAGCCCCGCTTTTGGGCAGGGGGTAGACGGGGAGCTGTTTTTT.